These 29 T cell receptor beta chains came from one sample sequenced in a study of blood T cells in healthy people across ages (dated by TCRdb to 2013 to 2016). The library was prepared using 5' RACE. TCRdb names Illumina HiSeq 2500 as the instrument used. A second PCR of roughly 7 to 12 cycles was run with a J-beta primer mix and a sample-barcoded 5' primer. TCRdb took the public reads, trimmed them with fastp at Q25, ran MiXCR for clone calling and kept in-frame beta chains. Each entry merges the rows of one CDR3 protein and shows their most common DNA and genes. The sample table records about 1.4 million distinct CDR3 sequences; around 55% of these occur just once. Over 5% of the sample goes to the ten largest clones. The specimen sequenced was blood. The receptors derive from a young man in good health.

This chain joins TRBV7-9 and TRBJ2-7; D may be TRBD1 or TRBD2 (5 bases each). This CDR3 is 16 amino acids long. Trimming pared 0 bases from V and 7 bases from J, leaving 19 bases between. Germline V gene sequence: CDR1 SEHNR, CDR2 FQNEAQ (reference sequence). In DNA, the CDR3 is TGTGCCAGCAGCTTAGCGGGGGTTAGCTCCTACAATGAGCAGTACTTC. It encodes CASSLAGVSSYNEQYF.

Only a few counts were recorded for this clonotype. V usage is TRBV27 and J usage is TRBJ1-2; 10 positions agree with TRBD1. This CDR3 contains 14 residues. V shed 2 bases and J 6 bases; nucleotides not matched to a gene: 3. From germline, CDR1 is MNHEY and CDR2 SMNVEV (reference sequence). The CDR3 DNA follows: TGTGCCAGCAGTTTAGCGGGACAGGGGAATGGCTACACCTTC. It codes for CASSLAGQGNGYTF.

There are a few counts of this clonotype. V is TRBV20-1 and J is TRBJ2-5; perhaps TRBD1 as D (5 bases). Germline values: CDR1 DFQATT, CDR2 SNEGSKA (reference sequence). V dropped 1 base and J dropped 2 bases, with 8 bases sitting between them. CDR3 length: 13 amino acids. The CDR3 coding sequence is TGCAGTGCTAGAGGCAGGGCTCAAGAGACCCAGTACTTC. It encodes CSARGRAQETQYF.

CDR3 in DNA: TGTGCCAGTAGTATAGACCTACAAGAGACCCAGTACTTC. Translated, it gives CASSIDLQETQYF. V gene TRBV19 combines with J gene TRBJ2-5; D is uncertain. Trimming removed 0 bases at V and 2 bases at J, with 4 bases between. CDR3 length equals 13 residues. Looked up from germline, CDR1 is LNHDA and CDR2 is SQIVND (reference sequence).

A few counts support this clonotype. The V gene is TRBV3-1, the J gene TRBJ2-1; the match to TRBD2 covers 7 bases. CDR3 size: 11 residues. V trimming: 8 bases; J trimming: 10 bases; junction bases outside the gene matches: 5. Germline lookup yields CDR1 LGHDT and CDR2 YNNKEL (reference sequence). CDR3 loop: CASGGGGEQFF. The CDR3 DNA reads TGTGCCAGCGGGGGGGGAGGAGAGCAGTTCTTC.

This clonotype was seen only a few times. The chain employs TRBV29-1 and TRBJ2-3, with 7 nucleotides matching TRBD1. Per the germline V gene, CDR1 is SQVTM and CDR2 is ANQGSEA. V trimming: 4 bases; J trimming: 4 bases; junction bases outside the gene matches: 2. The CDR3 extends over 12 amino acids. This CDR3 reads CSVGQGPDTQYF. The DNA for the CDR3 is TGCAGCGTTGGACAGGGACCAGATACGCAGTATTTT.

V gene TRBV7-9 combines with J gene TRBJ2-7, with 8 bases lining up with TRBD1. V lost 5 bases, J lost 4 bases, and 7 bases stayed unmatched. The CDR3 has 14 amino acids. The germline V gene has CDR1 SEHNR and CDR2 FQNEAQ (reference sequence). The CDR3 nucleotides read TGTGCCAGCAGCCCGGGACAGGCAATATACGAGCAGTACTTC. This sequence encodes CASSPGQAIYEQYF.

The J gene is TRBJ2-7, the V gene TRBV20-1; D remains ambiguous. The CDR3 has 14 amino acids. From germline, CDR1 is DFQATT and CDR2 SNEGSKA (reference sequence). Trimming stripped 0 bases from V and 2 bases from J, with 11 bases between. The CDR3 loop reads CSARDSHSPYEQYF. The CDR3 bases are TGCAGTGCTAGAGATAGCCACTCTCCCTACGAGCAGTACTTC.

This clonotype has a handful of counts. CDR3 sequence: CASSSQGLAGPYEQYF. The CDR3 DNA is TGTGCCAGCAGCTCCCAGGGACTAGCGGGACCCTACGAGCAGTACTTC. The chain combines TRBV7-2 with TRBJ2-5; 13 bases line up with TRBD2. The J call is uncertain, as TRBJ2-7 better fits the DNA end. The CDR3 totals 16 residues. Looked up from germline, CDR1 is SGHTA and CDR2 is FQGNSA.

V gene TRBV12-3 or TRBV12-4 combines with J gene TRBJ1-4; D is undetermined. This CDR3 spans 12 amino acids. Trimming removed 6 bases from V and 8 bases from J, with 10 bases in between. The CDR3 DNA sequence: TGTGCCAGCAGCCCCCAGGCGGAAAAACTGTTTTTT. This encodes CASSPQAEKLFF.

This clonotype is a singleton in its sample. This chain joins TRBV18 and TRBJ2-5, with D unclear. Trimming shortened V by 2 bases and J by 3 bases, and 7 bases separated the two germline ends. Germline lookup yields CDR1 KGHSH and CDR2 LQKENI. CDR3 length: 13 residues. In nucleotides, the CDR3 is TGTGCCAGCTCACCAGCCACGGAAGAGACCCAGTACTTC. As protein: CASSPATEETQYF.

The gene calls are TRBV6-2 or TRBV6-3 and TRBJ2-5; 7 nucleotides agree with TRBD1. Near its end, the DNA agrees better with TRBJ2-7, so the J call may be wrong. CDR3 length equals 14 residues. Germline V CDR1 and CDR2: MNHEY, SVGEGT. CDR3 DNA sequence: TGTGCCAGCAGCTATAAGGGGGCAGGGTACGAGCAGTACTTC. Protein sequence: CASSYKGAGYEQYF.

In this sample, this clonotype turned up a few times. V gene TRBV28 combines with J gene TRBJ2-1; D is possibly TRBD1 or TRBD2 (5 bases each). The CDR3 runs 12 residues. Germline loops: CDR1 MDHEN, CDR2 SYDVKM. The V end was cut by 2 bases, the J end by 8 bases, with 7 bases between. CDR3 loop: CASSLPGHEQFF. The CDR3, as DNA: TGTGCCAGCAGTTTACCGGGGCATGAGCAGTTCTTC.

This chain links TRBV12-3 or TRBV12-4 with TRBJ2-5; D unclear. V was cut by 6 bases and J by 2 bases, with 13 bases left in between. The CDR3 is made up of 14 amino acids. The CDR3 nucleotides are TGTGCCAGCAGGCCCCTAGGGTCGCAAGAGACCCAGTACTTC. Its translation: CASRPLGSQETQYF.

The V gene is TRBV3-1, the J gene TRBJ2-3; D may correspond to TRBD1 or TRBD2 (5 bases each). Trimming removed 3 bases at V and 6 bases at J, with 13 bases between. The CDR3 sequence is 14 residues long. Germline V gene data show CDR1 as LGHDT and CDR2 as YNNKEL (reference sequence). The CDR3 is CASSHGGETDTQYF. CDR3 bases: TGTGCCAGCAGCCATGGGGGAGAGACGGATACGCAGTATTTT.

In this sample, this clonotype turned up a few times. The gene calls are TRBV5-4 and TRBJ1-3; D ambiguous. Trimming pared 1 base from V and 0 bases from J, leaving 20 bases between. The CDR3 is 19 residues long. Germline V lookup: CDR1 SGHNT, CDR2 YYREEE (reference sequence). The DNA for the CDR3 is TGTGCCAGCAGCTTGAGGCAGACTCGAACTTTTTACTCTGGAAACACCATATATTTT. It specifies CASSLRQTRTFYSGNTIYF.

Only one count was recorded for this clonotype. The chain couples TRBV20-1 to TRBJ2-1, with D tentatively TRBD1 (5 bases). V dropped 6 bases and J dropped 8 bases, with 14 bases sitting between them. Germline CDR1 and CDR2: DFQATT and SNEGSKA (reference sequence). The CDR3 sequence is 12 residues long. This CDR3 is CSAWGVQHEQFF. Here the CDR3 DNA reads TGCAGTGCGTGGGGCGTACAGCATGAGCAGTTCTTC.

The chain couples TRBV20-1 to TRBJ2-5; D unresolved. The CDR3 is made up of 12 amino acids. Per germline, CDR1 DFQATT and CDR2 SNEGSKA (reference sequence). Trimming took off 5 bases at V and 4 bases at J, with 11 bases between the two ends. CDR3 DNA sequence: TGCAGTGCTCCGGAACTGGGAGAGACCCAGTACTTC. This encodes CSAPELGETQYF.

The rearrangement uses TRBV19 and TRBJ1-2; D is perhaps TRBD1 (5 bases). This CDR3 spans 14 amino acids. CDR1 and CDR2 (germline): LNHDA, SQIVND (reference sequence). V dropped 6 bases and J dropped 4 bases, with 15 bases sitting between them. CDR3: CASRDAGTLYGYTF. The CDR3 DNA follows: TGTGCCAGTAGAGACGCGGGGACGCTCTATGGCTACACCTTC. Based on the CDR3 plus reference TRBV19 and TRBJ1-2, the full variable domain is DGGITQSPKYLFRKEGQNVTLSCEQNLNHDAMYWYRQDPGQGLRLIYYSQIVNDFQKGDIAEGYSVSREKKESFPLTVTSAQKNPTAFYLCASRDAGTLYGYTFGSGTRLTVV.

The rearrangement links TRBV10-3 to TRBJ2-5; maybe TRBD1 (7 bases). Trimming removed 7 bases from V and 2 bases from J, with 11 bases in between. CDR1 is ENHRY and CDR2 is SYGVKD in the germline V gene. The length of the CDR3 is 13 residues. The CDR3 reads CAIMPGGQETQYF. Written as DNA, the CDR3 is TGTGCCATCATGCCAGGGGGGCAAGAGACCCAGTACTTC.

The rearrangement uses TRBV6-6 and TRBJ1-5; D gene uncertain. The V and J ends lost 2 bases and 3 bases respectively, with 8 bases between them. CDR3 size: 14 residues. Germline V gives CDR1 MNHNY, CDR2 SVGAGI (reference sequence). The CDR3 DNA is TGTGCCAGCAGTTACACACAACCCAATCAGCCCCAGCATTTT. It is translated as CASSYTQPNQPQHF.

The chain has TRBV6-2 or TRBV6-3 and TRBJ2-1, with TRBD2 identical over 14 bases. Germline CDR1 and CDR2: MNHEY and SVGEGT. CDR3 size: 15 residues. Trimming removed 0 bases from V and 8 bases from J; junction bases left unmatched: 0. The DNA of the CDR3 is TGTGCCAGCAGTTACTCGGGACTAGCGGGAGATGAGCAGTTCTTC. Protein product: CASSYSGLAGDEQFF.

The V and J genes are TRBV6-5 and TRBJ2-1; the D gene is possibly TRBD2 (5 bases). The CDR3 loop spans 15 amino acids. V was cut by 7 bases and J by 6 bases, with 19 bases left in between. Germline loops: CDR1 MNHEY, CDR2 SVGAGI. CDR3 loop: CASTPTPEGFNEQFF. The CDR3 DNA reads TGTGCCAGCACCCCGACGCCAGAGGGATTCAATGAGCAGTTCTTC.

As for this clonotype: A read error may produce the germline difference seen at one junction end. The rearrangement links TRBV10-3 to TRBJ2-1; a weak D match, TRBD1 (6 bases). The CDR3 has 12 amino acids. Looked up from germline, CDR1 is ENHRY and CDR2 is SYGVKD. The CDR3 sequence is CVISGQSNEQFF. The CDR3 DNA follows: TGTGTCATCAGTGGACAGTCCAATGAGCAGTTCTTC.

The chain employs TRBV6-4 and TRBJ2-4; D might be TRBD1 or TRBD2, each matching 5 bases. The DNA matches TRBJ2-5 better at its end, which makes the J call doubtful. CDR1 is MRHNA and CDR2 is SNTAGT in the germline V gene. The CDR3 extends over 13 amino acids. CDR3 loop: CASSEWGLETQYF. The CDR3 DNA reads as TGTGCCAGCAGTGAATGGGGGTTGGAGACCCAGTACTTC.

In its sample, this clonotype was seen a few times. The chain employs TRBV27 and TRBJ2-7; D uncertain. There are 14 residues in the CDR3. The ends were cut back, 2 bases at V and 2 bases at J, with 10 bases in the middle. From germline, CDR1 is MNHEY and CDR2 SMNVEV (reference sequence). The DNA for the CDR3 is TGTGCCAGCAGTTTAGGTGCACCACCCTACGAGCAGTACTTC. Amino acids: CASSLGAPPYEQYF.

This clonotype was seen a single time. This sequence joins TRBV29-1 and TRBJ1-4; tentatively, D is TRBD1 (6 bases). Germline CDR1 is SQVTM and CDR2 is ANQGSEA. CDR3 length equals 13 residues. V lost 3 bases to trimming and J lost 5 bases, with 10 bases between them. DNA of the CDR3: TGCAGCGTTGAGGGCCAGGGGAATGAAAAACTGTTTTTT. It encodes CSVEGQGNEKLFF.

This clonotype was counted once. The J gene is TRBJ2-3, the V gene TRBV6-6; D tentatively reads TRBD1 or TRBD2 (5 bases each). V dropped 6 bases and J dropped 1 base, with 14 bases sitting between them. The CDR3 length is 15 residues. Germline CDR1 and CDR2: MNHNY and SVGAGI (reference sequence). The CDR3, as DNA: TGTGCCAGCAGATCGGAACGGGGCGGCACAGATACGCAGTATTTT. Encoded protein: CASRSERGGTDTQYF.

This clonotype was counted a few times. This rearrangement joins TRBV4-1 to TRBJ2-1, with 7 bases fitting TRBD2. This CDR3 spans 17 amino acids. Germline CDR1 is MGHRA and CDR2 is YSYEKL. V dropped 1 base and J dropped 8; count of bases not matched to a gene: 14. CDR3 DNA: TGCGCCAGCAGCCAAGGACTAGCCGATCTCCGGGTCGATGAGCAGTTCTTC. The encoded protein is CASSQGLADLRVDEQFF.